This TCR beta chain was captured by sequencing in a study of cytotoxic CD8 clonotypes in ibrutinib-treated CLL. Study-level background: Specimens for response were gathered following a median approximately 12 months of therapy, spanning 6 to 36.

Assay used: immunoSEQ multiplex PCR; TCRdb lists only in-frame clones, some missing. Among 45,000 or so clones listed, 60% to 80% were seen once. There are 14 residues in the CDR3. The germline CDR1 and CDR2 sequences are LNHDA and SQIVND (reference sequence). The germline V and J ends were trimmed by 5 bases and 6 bases, with 13 bases remaining between them. Sequencing used PBMCs, obtained after 12 months of ibrutinib treatment. The chain combines TRBV19 with TRBJ2-2, with D uncertain. The TCR originated in a human donor with chronic lymphocytic leukemia. The CDR3 region has the DNA TGTGCCAGTAGTCTGGGATTCTTGGCCGGGGAGCTGTTTTTT. This sequence encodes CASSLGFLAGELFF.